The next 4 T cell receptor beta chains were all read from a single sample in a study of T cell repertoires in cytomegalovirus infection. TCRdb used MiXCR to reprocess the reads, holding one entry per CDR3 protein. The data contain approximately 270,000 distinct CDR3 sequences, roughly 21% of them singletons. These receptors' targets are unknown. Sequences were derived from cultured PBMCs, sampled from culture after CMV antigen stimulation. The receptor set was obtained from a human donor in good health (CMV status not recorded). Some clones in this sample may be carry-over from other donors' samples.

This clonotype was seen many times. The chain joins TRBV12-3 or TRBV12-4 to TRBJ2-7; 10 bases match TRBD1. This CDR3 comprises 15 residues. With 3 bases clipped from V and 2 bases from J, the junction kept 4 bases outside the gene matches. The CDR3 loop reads CASSFSGQGPYEQYF. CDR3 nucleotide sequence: TGTGCCAGCAGTTTCTCGGGACAGGGGCCCTACGAGCAGTACTTC.

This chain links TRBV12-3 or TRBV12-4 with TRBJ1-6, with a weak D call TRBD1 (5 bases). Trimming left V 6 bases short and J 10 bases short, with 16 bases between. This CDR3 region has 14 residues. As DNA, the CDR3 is TGTGCCAGCAGCCCGGGACCTACGAGATCACCCCTCCACTTT. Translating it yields CASSPGPTRSPLHF.

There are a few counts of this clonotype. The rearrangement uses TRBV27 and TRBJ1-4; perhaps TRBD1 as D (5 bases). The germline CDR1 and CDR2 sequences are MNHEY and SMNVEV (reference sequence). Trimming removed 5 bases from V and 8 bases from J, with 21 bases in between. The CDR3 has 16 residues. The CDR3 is CASSPPGRPDGEKLFF. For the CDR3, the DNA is TGTGCCAGCAGTCCTCCGGGACGCCCGGATGGGGAAAAACTGTTTTTT.

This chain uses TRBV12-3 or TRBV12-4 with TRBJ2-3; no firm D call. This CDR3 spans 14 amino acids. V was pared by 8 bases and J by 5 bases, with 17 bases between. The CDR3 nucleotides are TGTGCCAGCTGTAGGTGGTTCAGAGGAGATACGCAGTATTTT. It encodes CASCRWFRGDTQYF.